The T cell receptor (beta chain) under discussion was sequenced for a study of blood T cell repertoires in COVID-19. Profiling relied on immunoSEQ multiplex PCR, and the TCRdb table lists in-frame clones only, not all of them. The data show about 170,000 clones, with around 89% seen just once and 20% to 30% held by the top ten. The CDR3 has 15 residues. J was trimmed by 10 bases and V by 10 bases; bases with no gene match: 16. Germline CDR1 reads MNHEY; CDR2 reads SVGAGI. This clonotype was sampled from a man aged 55 to 70 with acute or convalescent COVID-19. Sample: peripheral blood. The chain links TRBV6-5 to TRBJ2-1, with 10 bases that match TRBD2. The CDR3 bases are TGTGCCACCTCGCTAGCGGGAGACGGAGCAGGGGAGCAGTTCTTC. Its translation: CATSLAGDGAGEQFF.